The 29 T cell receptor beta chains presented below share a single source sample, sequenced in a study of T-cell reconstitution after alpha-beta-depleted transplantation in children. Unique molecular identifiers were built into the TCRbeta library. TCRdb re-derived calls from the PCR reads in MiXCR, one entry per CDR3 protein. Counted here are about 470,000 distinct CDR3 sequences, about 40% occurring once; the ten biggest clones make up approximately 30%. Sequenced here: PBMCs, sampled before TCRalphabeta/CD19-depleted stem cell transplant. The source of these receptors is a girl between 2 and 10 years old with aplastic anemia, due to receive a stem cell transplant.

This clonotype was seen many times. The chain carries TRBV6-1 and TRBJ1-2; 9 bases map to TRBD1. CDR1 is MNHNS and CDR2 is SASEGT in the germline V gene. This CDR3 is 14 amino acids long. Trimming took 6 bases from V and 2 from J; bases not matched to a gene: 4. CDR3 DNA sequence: TGTGCCAGCAGCGAGACAGGGGGGAACTATGGCTACACCTTC. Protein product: CASSETGGNYGYTF.

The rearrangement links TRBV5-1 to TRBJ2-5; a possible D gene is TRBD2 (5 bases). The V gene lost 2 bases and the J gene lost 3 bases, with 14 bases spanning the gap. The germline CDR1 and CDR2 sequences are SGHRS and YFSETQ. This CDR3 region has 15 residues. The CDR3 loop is CASSFRTGSEETQYF. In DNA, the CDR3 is TGCGCCAGCAGCTTCCGCACGGGTAGCGAAGAGACCCAGTACTTC.

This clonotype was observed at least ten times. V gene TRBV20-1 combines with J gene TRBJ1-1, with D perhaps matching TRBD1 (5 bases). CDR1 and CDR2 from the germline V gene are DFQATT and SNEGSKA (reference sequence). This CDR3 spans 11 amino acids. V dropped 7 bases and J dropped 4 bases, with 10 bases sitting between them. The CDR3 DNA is TGCAGTGGCCCCAGGGCCACTGAAGCTTTCTTT. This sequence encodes CSGPRATEAFF.

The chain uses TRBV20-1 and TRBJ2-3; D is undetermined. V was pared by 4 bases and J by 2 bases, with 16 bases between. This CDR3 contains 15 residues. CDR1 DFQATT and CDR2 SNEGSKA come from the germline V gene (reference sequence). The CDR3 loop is CSATQAKGYTDTQYF. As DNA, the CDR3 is TGCAGTGCTACCCAGGCCAAGGGTTACACAGATACGCAGTATTTT.

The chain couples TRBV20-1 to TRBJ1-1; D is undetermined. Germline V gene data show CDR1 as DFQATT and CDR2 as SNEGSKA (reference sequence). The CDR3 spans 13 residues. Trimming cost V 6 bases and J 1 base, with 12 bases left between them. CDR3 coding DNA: TGCAGTGCCCAGAGGACGGCGAACACTGAAGCTTTCTTT. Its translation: CSAQRTANTEAFF.

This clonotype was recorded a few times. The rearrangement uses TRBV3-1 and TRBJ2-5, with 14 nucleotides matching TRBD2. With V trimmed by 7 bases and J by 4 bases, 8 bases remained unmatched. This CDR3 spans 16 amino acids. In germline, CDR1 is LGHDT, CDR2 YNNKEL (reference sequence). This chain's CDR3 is CASTPGTSGSRETQYF. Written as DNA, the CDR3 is TGTGCCAGCACCCCCGGGACTAGCGGGAGTCGAGAGACCCAGTACTTC.

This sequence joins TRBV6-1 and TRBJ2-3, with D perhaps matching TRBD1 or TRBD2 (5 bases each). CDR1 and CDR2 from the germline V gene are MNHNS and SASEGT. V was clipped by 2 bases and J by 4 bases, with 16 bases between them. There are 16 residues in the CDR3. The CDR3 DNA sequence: TGTGCCAGCAGTGAATCGGCTGGGGCGGGTGCAGATACGCAGTATTTT. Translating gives CASSESAGAGADTQYF.

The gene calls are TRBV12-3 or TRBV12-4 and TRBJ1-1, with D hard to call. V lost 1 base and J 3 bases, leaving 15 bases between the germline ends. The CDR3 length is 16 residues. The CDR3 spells CASSLGVGWEDTEAFF. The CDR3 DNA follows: TGTGCCAGCAGTTTAGGTGTCGGGTGGGAAGACACTGAAGCTTTCTTT.

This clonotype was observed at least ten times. The CDR3: CSAGTLTSGSIDEQFF. The CDR3 DNA follows: TGCAGTGCTGGTACGTTGACTAGCGGGAGTATCGATGAGCAGTTCTTC. The chain has TRBV20-1 and TRBJ2-1; 12 positions agree with TRBD2. Germline V gene sequence: CDR1 DFQATT, CDR2 SNEGSKA (reference sequence). The CDR3 runs 16 residues. V was clipped by 5 bases and J by 8 bases; unmatched bases: 13.

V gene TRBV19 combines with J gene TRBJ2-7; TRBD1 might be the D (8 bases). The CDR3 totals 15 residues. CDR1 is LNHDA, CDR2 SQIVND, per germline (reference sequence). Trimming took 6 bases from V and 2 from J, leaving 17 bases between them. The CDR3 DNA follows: TGTGCCAGTAGCAATGGACAGGGAGGGGCCTACGAGCAGTACTTC. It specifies CASSNGQGGAYEQYF.

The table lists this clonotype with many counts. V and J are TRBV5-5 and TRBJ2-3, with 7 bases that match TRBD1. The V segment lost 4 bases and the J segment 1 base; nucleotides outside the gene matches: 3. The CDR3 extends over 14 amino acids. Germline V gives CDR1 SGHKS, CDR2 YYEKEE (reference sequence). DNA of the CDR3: TGTGCCAGCAGCCCGACAGGGCGCACAGATACGCAGTATTTT. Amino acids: CASSPTGRTDTQYF.

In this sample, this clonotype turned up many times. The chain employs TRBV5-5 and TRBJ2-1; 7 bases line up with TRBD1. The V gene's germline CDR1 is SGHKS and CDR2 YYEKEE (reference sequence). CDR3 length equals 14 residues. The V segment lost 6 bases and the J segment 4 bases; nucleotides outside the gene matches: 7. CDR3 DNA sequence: TGTGCCAGCACCCGGGACAGCCTATACAATGAGCAGTTCTTC. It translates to CASTRDSLYNEQFF.

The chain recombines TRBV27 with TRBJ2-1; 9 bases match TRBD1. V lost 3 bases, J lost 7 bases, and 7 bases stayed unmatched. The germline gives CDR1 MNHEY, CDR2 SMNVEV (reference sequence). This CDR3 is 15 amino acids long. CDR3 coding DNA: TGTGCCAGCAGTTTCCCCCGGACAGGGGAAAATGAGCAGTTCTTC. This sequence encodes CASSFPRTGENEQFF.

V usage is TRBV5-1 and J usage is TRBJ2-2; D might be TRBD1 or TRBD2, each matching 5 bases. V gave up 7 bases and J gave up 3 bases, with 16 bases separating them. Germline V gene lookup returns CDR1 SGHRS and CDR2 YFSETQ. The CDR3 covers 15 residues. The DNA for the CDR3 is TGCGCCAGCGGACCTGGGACGGCGTACACCGGGGAGCTGTTTTTT. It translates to CASGPGTAYTGELFF.

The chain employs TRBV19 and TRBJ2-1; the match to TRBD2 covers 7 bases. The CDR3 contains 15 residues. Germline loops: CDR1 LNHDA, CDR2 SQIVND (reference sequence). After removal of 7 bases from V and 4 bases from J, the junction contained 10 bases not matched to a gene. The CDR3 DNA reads TGTGCCAGTACCCTGGGAGGGCCCGGATACAATGAGCAGTTCTTC. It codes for CASTLGGPGYNEQFF.

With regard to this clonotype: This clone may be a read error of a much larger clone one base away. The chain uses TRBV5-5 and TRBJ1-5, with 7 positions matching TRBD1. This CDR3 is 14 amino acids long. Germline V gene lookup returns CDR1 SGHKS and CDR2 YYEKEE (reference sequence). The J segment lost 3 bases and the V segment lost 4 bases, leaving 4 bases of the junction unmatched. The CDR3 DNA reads TGTGCCAGCAGCGGGACAGAGCACAATCAGCCCCAGCATTTT. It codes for CASSGTEHNQPQHF.

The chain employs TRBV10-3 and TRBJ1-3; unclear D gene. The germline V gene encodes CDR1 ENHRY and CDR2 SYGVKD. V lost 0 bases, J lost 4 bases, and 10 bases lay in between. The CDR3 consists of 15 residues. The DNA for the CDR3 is TGTGCCATCAGTGAGTCAACCATCTCGGGAAACACCATATATTTT. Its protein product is CAISESTISGNTIYF.

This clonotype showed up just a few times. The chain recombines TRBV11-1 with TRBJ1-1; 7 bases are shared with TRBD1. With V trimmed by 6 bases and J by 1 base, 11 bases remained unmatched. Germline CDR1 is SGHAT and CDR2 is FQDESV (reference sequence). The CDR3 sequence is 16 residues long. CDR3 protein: CASRYQGGTPNTEAFF. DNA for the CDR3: TGTGCCAGCAGATACCAGGGGGGGACCCCGAACACTGAAGCTTTCTTT.

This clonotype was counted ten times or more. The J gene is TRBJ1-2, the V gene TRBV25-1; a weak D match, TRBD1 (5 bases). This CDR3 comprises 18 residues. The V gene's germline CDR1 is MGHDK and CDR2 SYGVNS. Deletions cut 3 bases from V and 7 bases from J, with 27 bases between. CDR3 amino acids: CASSDPIAHSGRERGYTF. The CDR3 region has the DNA TGTGCCAGCAGTGACCCAATTGCCCATTCCGGCAGGGAGCGTGGCTACACCTTC.

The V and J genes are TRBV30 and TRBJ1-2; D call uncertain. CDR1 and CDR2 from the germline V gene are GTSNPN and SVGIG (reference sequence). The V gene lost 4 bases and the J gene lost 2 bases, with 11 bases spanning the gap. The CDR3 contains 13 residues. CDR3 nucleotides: TGTGCCTGGAATAGCGGCGGAAACTATGGCTACACCTTC. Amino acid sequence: CAWNSGGNYGYTF.

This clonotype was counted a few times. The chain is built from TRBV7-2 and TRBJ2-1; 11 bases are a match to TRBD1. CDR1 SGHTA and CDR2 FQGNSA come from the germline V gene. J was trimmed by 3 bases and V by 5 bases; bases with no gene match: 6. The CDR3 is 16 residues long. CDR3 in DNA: TGTGCCAGCAGCGCACACGGGACAGGGGGCTACAATGAGCAGTTCTTC. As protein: CASSAHGTGGYNEQFF.

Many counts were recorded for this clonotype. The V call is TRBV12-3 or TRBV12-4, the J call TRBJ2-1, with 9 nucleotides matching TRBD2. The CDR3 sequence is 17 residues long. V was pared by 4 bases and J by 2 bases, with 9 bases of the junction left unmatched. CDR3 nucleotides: TGTGCCAGCAGTTCCTCCATGGGCGGGAGGGCCTACAATGAGCAGTTCTTC. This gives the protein CASSSSMGGRAYNEQFF.

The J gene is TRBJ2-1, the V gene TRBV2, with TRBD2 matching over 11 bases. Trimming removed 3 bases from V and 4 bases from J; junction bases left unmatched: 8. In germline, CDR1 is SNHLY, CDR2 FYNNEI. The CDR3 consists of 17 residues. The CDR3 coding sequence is TGTGCCAGCAGTGATAGGCTAGCGGGGGGCCGATACAATGAGCAGTTCTTC. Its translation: CASSDRLAGGRYNEQFF.

CDR3 residues: CSADRFETQYF. The CDR3 nucleotides read TGCAGTGCTGACAGGTTCGAGACCCAGTACTTC. The chain has TRBV20-1 and TRBJ2-5; D is possibly TRBD1 (6 bases). V lost 5 bases, J lost 5 bases, and 9 bases lay in between. The CDR3 loop spans 11 amino acids. Germline V gives CDR1 DFQATT, CDR2 SNEGSKA (reference sequence).

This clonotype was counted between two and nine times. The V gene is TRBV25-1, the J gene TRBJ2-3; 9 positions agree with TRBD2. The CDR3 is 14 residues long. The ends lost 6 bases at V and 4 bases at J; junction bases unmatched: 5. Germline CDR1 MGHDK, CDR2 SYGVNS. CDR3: CASREREVPDTQYF. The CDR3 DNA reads TGTGCCAGCAGGGAGCGGGAGGTACCAGATACGCAGTATTTT.

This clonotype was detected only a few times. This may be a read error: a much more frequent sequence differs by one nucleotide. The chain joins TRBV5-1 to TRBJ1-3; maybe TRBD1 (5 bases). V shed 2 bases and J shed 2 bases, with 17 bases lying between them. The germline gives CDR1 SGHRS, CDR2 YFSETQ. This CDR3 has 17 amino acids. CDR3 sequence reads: CASSFALGTDTGNTIYF. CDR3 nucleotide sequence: TGCGCCAGCAGCTTCGCCCTCGGGACGGACACTGGAAACACCATATATTTT.

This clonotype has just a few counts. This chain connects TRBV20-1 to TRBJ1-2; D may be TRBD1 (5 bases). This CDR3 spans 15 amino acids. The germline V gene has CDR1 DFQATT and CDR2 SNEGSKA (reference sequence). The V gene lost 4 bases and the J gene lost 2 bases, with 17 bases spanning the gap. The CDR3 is CSATSDTGTNYGYTF. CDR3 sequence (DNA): TGCAGTGCTACGAGTGATACGGGGACGAACTATGGCTACACCTTC.

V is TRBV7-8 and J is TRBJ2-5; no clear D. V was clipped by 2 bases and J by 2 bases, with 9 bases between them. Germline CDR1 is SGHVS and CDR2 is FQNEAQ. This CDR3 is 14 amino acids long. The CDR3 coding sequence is TGTGCCAGCAGCTTAAGGGCACCGCAAGAGACCCAGTACTTC. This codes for CASSLRAPQETQYF.

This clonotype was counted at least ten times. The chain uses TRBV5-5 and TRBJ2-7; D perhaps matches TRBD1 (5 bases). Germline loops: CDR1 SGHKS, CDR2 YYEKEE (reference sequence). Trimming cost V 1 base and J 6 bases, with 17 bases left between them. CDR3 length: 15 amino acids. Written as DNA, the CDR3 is TGTGCCAGCAGCTTGTTTGAAGGGGCCGTGAGCGAGCAGTACTTC. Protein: CASSLFEGAVSEQYF.